The T cell receptor beta chain described here comes from a study of T cell repertoires in cytomegalovirus infection. The wider study: Signatures in public TCR beta sequences pointed to both CMV infection and matching HLA type.

Each CDR3 protein is one row after TCRdb ran MiXCR on the reads. The table records about 160,000 distinct CDR3 sequences, about 15% of them present only once. Turning to this clonotype: Antigen unknown.

Germline V lookup: CDR1 SEHNR, CDR2 FQNEAQ (reference sequence). Trimming took 5 bases from V and 7 from J; bases not matched to a gene: 14. CDR3 size: 16 residues. General observations from the study: Predominance within the ex vivo response was attributable to HLA-C-restricted CMV-specific TCR beta clonotypes. The cumulative frequency of public TCR beta families identified carriers of CMV plus the relevant HLA.

The clonotype comes from a human donor in good health (CMV status not recorded). Some clones in this sample may be carry-over from other donors' samples. This chain joins TRBV7-9 and TRBJ2-7; 10 bases are shared with TRBD2. The source material was CD8+ T cells from PBMCs. The CDR3 coding sequence is TGTGCCAGCAGCGACCACGCGACTAGCGGGTCTTTGGAGCAGTACTTC. This codes for CASSDHATSGSLEQYF.